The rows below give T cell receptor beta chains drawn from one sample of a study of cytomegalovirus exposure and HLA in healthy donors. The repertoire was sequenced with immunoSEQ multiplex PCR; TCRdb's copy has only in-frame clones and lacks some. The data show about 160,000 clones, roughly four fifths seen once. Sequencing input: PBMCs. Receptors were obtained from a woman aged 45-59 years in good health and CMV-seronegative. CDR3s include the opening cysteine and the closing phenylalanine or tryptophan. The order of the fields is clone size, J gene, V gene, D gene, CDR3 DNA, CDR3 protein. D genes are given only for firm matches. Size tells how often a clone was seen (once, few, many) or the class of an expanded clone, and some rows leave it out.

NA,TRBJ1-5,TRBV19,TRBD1,TGTGCCAGTACCGACAGGGGTAATCAGCCCCAGCATTTT,CASTDRGNQPQHF
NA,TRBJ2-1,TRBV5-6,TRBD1,TGTGCCAGCAGCAGAGCCGGGACAGGGTCTCTCAATGAGCAGTTCTTC,CASSRAGTGSLNEQFF
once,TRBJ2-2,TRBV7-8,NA,TGTGCCAGCGGCTTAGGAGCGAACACCGGGGAGCTGTTTTTT,CASGLGANTGELFF
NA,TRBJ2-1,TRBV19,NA,TGTGCCAGTACCTCGGGACACTCGTCCTACAATGAGCAGTTCTTC,CASTSGHSSYNEQFF
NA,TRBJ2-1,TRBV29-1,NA,TGCAGCGTTGAAGGGGCCGGCTATGAGCAGTTCTTC,CSVEGAGYEQFF
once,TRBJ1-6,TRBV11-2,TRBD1,TGTGCCAGCAGCCGAACAGGGGGCGGAGGGTCCTATAATTCACCCCTCCACTTT,CASSRTGGGGSYNSPLHF
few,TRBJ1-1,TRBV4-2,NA,TGTGCCAGCAGCCAAGATCCGGGGGGAGGAGGCACTGAAGCTTTCTTT,CASSQDPGGGGTEAFF
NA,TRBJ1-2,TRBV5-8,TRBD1,TGTGCCAGCAGTGACAGGGGGTCGCGAGGCTACACCTTC,CASSDRGSRGYTF
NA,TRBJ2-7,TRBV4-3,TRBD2,TGCGCCAGCAGCCGAATCACTAGCGGGGGGTCCTACGAGCAGTACTTC,CASSRITSGGSYEQYF
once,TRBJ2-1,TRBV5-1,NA,TGCGCCAGCAGCTTGGGCCGGGAGACCTACAATGAGCAGTTCTTC,CASSLGRETYNEQFF
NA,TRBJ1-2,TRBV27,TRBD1,TGTGCCAGCAGCAGGACAGGCCCCGACCTACGGGGCTACACCTTC,CASSRTGPDLRGYTF
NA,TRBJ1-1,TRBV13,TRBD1,TGTGCCAGCAGCTTAGGCGGCAGGGGGCTCATGAACACTGAAGCTTTCTTT,CASSLGGRGLMNTEAFF